A single sample gave rise to the 28 T cell receptor beta chains below, sequenced in a study of blood T cell repertoires in COVID-19. Clones were sequenced by immunoSEQ multiplex PCR, and TCRdb holds only the in-frame ones, with some missing. This repertoire shows about 53,000 clones, 65% to 85% found once; its top ten account for about 40%. The sample consisted of peripheral blood. The receptors shown here come from an older man with active or convalescent COVID-19.

The V call is TRBV6-5, the J call TRBJ1-3; D uncertain. The germline CDR1 and CDR2 sequences are MNHEY and SVGAGI. The V end was cut by 0 bases, the J end by 0 bases, with 6 bases between. The CDR3 loop spans 15 amino acids. The CDR3 is CASSYSAASGNTIYF. CDR3 sequence (DNA): TGTGCCAGCAGTTACTCGGCGGCCTCTGGAAACACCATATATTTT.

This clone was seen only once. The gene calls are TRBV2 and TRBJ2-1, with 7 bases that match TRBD1. This CDR3 contains 15 residues. V lost 2 bases to trimming and J lost 1 base; unmatched junction nucleotides: 2. Germline lookup yields CDR1 SNHLY and CDR2 FYNNEI. CDR3 amino acids: CASSELTGSYNEQFF. In DNA form, the CDR3 reads TGTGCCAGCAGTGAATTGACAGGGTCCTACAATGAGCAGTTCTTC.

V is TRBV19 and J is TRBJ2-1, with 9 positions matching TRBD1. The CDR3 is 16 residues long. After removal of 7 bases from V and 1 base from J, the junction contained 8 bases not matched to a gene. CDR1 is LNHDA and CDR2 is SQIVND in the germline V gene (reference sequence). CDR3 bases: TGTGCCAGTACCCCGGGACAGGGTCGGTCCTACAATGAGCAGTTCTTC. Translating gives CASTPGQGRSYNEQFF.

The chain joins TRBV29-1 to TRBJ2-1; 8 nucleotides match TRBD1. J was trimmed by 9 bases and V by 4 bases; bases with no gene match: 8. The CDR3 loop spans 13 amino acids. The V gene's germline CDR1 is SQVTM and CDR2 ANQGSEA. The CDR3 DNA reads as TGCAGCGTTGTTTTAGGACAGGGCGGTGAGCAGTTCTTC. It translates to CSVVLGQGGEQFF.

The chain employs TRBV6-5 and TRBJ1-2, with D unresolved. Trimming shortened V by 5 bases and J by 7 bases, and 14 bases separated the two germline ends. Germline CDR1 and CDR2: MNHEY and SVGAGI. CDR3 length: 13 amino acids. CDR3 in DNA: TGTGCCAGCAGTCCCCCAGGTGTAAGTGGCTACACCTTC. It is translated as CASSPPGVSGYTF.

This chain links TRBV19 with TRBJ1-5, with 7 bases lining up with TRBD1. The germline CDR1 and CDR2 sequences are LNHDA and SQIVND (reference sequence). This CDR3 region has 18 residues. After removal of 2 bases from V and 3 bases from J, the junction contained 13 bases not matched to a gene. Here the CDR3 DNA reads TGTGCCAGTAGTATACACCAGCCAGGGACAGTGTTCAATCAGCCCCAGCATTTT. It codes for CASSIHQPGTVFNQPQHF.

The CDR3 region is CASSQQPGLEGNEQFF. The CDR3 DNA reads TGTGCCAGCAGCCAACAACCGGGACTAGAGGGCAATGAGCAGTTCTTC. V usage is TRBV4-2 and J usage is TRBJ2-1; 8 bases line up with TRBD2. Unmatched junction bases numbered 9, after V lost 2 bases and J lost 6 bases. The CDR3 totals 16 residues. In germline, CDR1 is LGHNA, CDR2 YNFKEQ.

The chain combines TRBV30 with TRBJ2-2, with 7 bases lining up with TRBD1. CDR3 length equals 14 residues. Germline CDR1 reads GTSNPN; CDR2 reads SVGIG (reference sequence). V lost 0 bases to trimming and J lost 4 bases; unmatched junction nucleotides: 2. The CDR3 DNA reads TGTGCCTGGAGTGTACAGGGGCGCACCGGGGAGCTGTTTTTT. It yields the protein CAWSVQGRTGELFF. The full variable domain, its missing parts supplied by reference TRBV30 and TRBJ2-2, is SQTIHQWPATLVQPVGSPLSLECTVEGTSNPNLYWYRQAAGRGLQLLFYSVGIGQISSEVPQNLSASRPQDRQFILSSKKLLLSDSGFYLCAWSVQGRTGELFFGEGSRLTVL.

This clone has a single count. This rearrangement joins TRBV7-2 to TRBJ2-3, with D tentatively TRBD2 (7 bases). There are 17 residues in the CDR3. CDR1 and CDR2 from the germline V gene are SGHTA and FQGNSA. Trimming cost V 2 bases and J 0 bases, with 15 bases left between them. The CDR3 loop is CASSLQGGGQSTDTQYF. The CDR3 bases are TGTGCCAGCAGCTTACAAGGCGGGGGCCAAAGCACAGATACGCAGTATTTT.

The gene calls are TRBV11-3 and TRBJ2-1, with TRBD1 identical over 9 bases. CDR3 length: 14 residues. Germline-derived CDR1 and CDR2 are SGHNT and YENEEA. V lost 5 bases to trimming and J lost 9 bases; unmatched junction nucleotides: 8. The CDR3 protein is CASSGQGPHSEQFF. The CDR3 DNA sequence: TGTGCCAGCAGCGGACAGGGGCCCCATAGTGAGCAGTTCTTC.

This chain links TRBV4-1 with TRBJ1-1; D is ambiguous. The CDR3 is 14 residues long. V shed 4 bases and J shed 1 base, with 10 bases lying between them. The germline CDR1 and CDR2 sequences are MGHRA and YSYEKL. The CDR3 nucleotides are TGCGCCAGCAGCCCTGGGTCAGGGAACACTGAAGCTTTCTTT. Amino acid sequence: CASSPGSGNTEAFF.

The chain links TRBV3-1 (or the pseudogene TRBV3-2) to TRBJ2-3; 10 bases map to TRBD2. In germline, CDR1 is LGHDT, CDR2 YNNKEL (reference sequence). This CDR3 has 14 residues. V shed 5 bases and J 10 bases; nucleotides not matched to a gene: 9. The CDR3 region has the DNA TGTGCCAGCAGCGACCTCTCTCTAGCGGGGGCGCAGTATTTT. Translation: CASSDLSLAGAQYF.

DNA for the CDR3: TGTGCCAGCAGCGTAGGACTAGCGGGAGCCGCCGATACGCAGTATTTT. Amino acid sequence: CASSVGLAGAADTQYF. The genes are TRBV9 and TRBJ2-3, with 12 bases aligning to TRBD2. This CDR3 is built from 16 residues. Per the germline V gene, CDR1 is SGDLS and CDR2 is YYNGEE. Trimming cost V 0 bases and J 6 bases; bases outside gene matches: 5.

The chain links TRBV2 to TRBJ2-5; TRBD2 agrees at 11 bases. The CDR3 covers 17 residues. V was clipped by 2 bases and J by 7 bases; unmatched bases: 12. Per germline, CDR1 SNHLY and CDR2 FYNNEI. CDR3 sequence: CASSERTSGYNRGTQYF. CDR3 nucleotides: TGTGCCAGCAGTGAACGGACTAGCGGGTACAATAGAGGGACCCAGTACTTC.

The chain couples TRBV28 to TRBJ1-4; TRBD1 matches at 7 bases. Germline V lookup: CDR1 MDHEN, CDR2 SYDVKM. V lost 6 bases and J lost 0; bases outside the gene matches: 4. This CDR3 is 15 amino acids long. The CDR3 nucleotides read TGTGCCAGCAGAGGGACAGTTTCAACTAATGAAAAACTGTTTTTT. Amino acids: CASRGTVSTNEKLFF.

The chain employs TRBV5-1 and TRBJ1-6; tentatively, D is TRBD1 (5 bases). Trimming removed 0 bases from V and 6 bases from J, with 13 bases in between. Germline lookup yields CDR1 SGHRS and CDR2 YFSETQ. The length of the CDR3 is 16 residues. The CDR3 reads CASSLGSRRGNSPLHF. The CDR3 DNA follows: TGCGCCAGCAGCTTGGGTAGCCGAAGGGGTAATTCACCCCTCCACTTT.

This clone has just a few counts. The chain recombines TRBV4-2 with TRBJ2-1; weak D call: TRBD2 (7 bases). Trimming removed 2 bases from V and 4 bases from J, with 18 bases in between. Germline assignment: CDR1 LGHNA and CDR2 YNFKEQ. This CDR3 is built from 17 residues. This CDR3 is CASSQTPPSGTYNEQFF. CDR3 nucleotide sequence: TGTGCCAGCAGCCAAACCCCCCCCAGCGGGACATACAATGAGCAGTTCTTC.

V and J are TRBV7-9 and TRBJ2-5; D remains ambiguous. Germline CDR1 is SEHNR and CDR2 is FQNEAQ (reference sequence). V was clipped by 0 bases and J by 4 bases, with 15 bases between them. The CDR3 loop spans 16 amino acids. CDR3 sequence reads: CASSLASAFGAETQYF. The DNA of the CDR3 is TGTGCCAGCAGCTTAGCTTCGGCCTTTGGAGCAGAGACCCAGTACTTC.

The CDR3 loop reads CASRGPLVKTDTQYF. The CDR3 DNA reads TGTGCCAGCAGGGGCCCTCTCGTGAAGACAGATACGCAGTATTTT. The rearrangement links TRBV6-6 to TRBJ2-3; no definite D call. Germline V gives CDR1 MNHNY, CDR2 SVGAGI (reference sequence). Trimming left V 6 bases short and J 3 bases short, with 16 bases between. The CDR3 runs 15 residues.

The chain has TRBV7-3 and TRBJ2-3; D is perhaps TRBD2 (6 bases). The germline gives CDR1 SGHTA, CDR2 FQGTGA. The CDR3 is 14 residues long. V dropped 2 bases and J dropped 4 bases, with 10 bases sitting between them. The CDR3 region is CASSLGGTADTQYF. The CDR3 nucleotides are TGTGCCAGCAGCTTAGGGGGGACCGCAGATACGCAGTATTTT.

The chain employs TRBV28 and TRBJ1-5; tentatively, D is TRBD1 (6 bases). The CDR3 is made up of 14 amino acids. Germline CDR1 and CDR2: MDHEN and SYDVKM. The ends were cut back, 6 bases at V and 8 bases at J, with 17 bases in the middle. This chain's CDR3 is CASRPQGHLEPQHF. CDR3 nucleotide sequence: TGTGCCAGCAGGCCACAGGGTCATTTGGAGCCCCAGCATTTT.

The chain carries TRBV9 and TRBJ1-3, with D uncertain. Germline CDR1 is SGDLS and CDR2 is YYNGEE. This CDR3 has 14 amino acids. The V end was cut by 0 bases, the J end by 2 bases, with 6 bases between. In nucleotides, the CDR3 is TGTGCCAGCAGCGTAGGAGGGACTGGAAACACCATATATTTT. This sequence encodes CASSVGGTGNTIYF.

The chain joins TRBV30 to TRBJ1-5, with D uncertain. From germline, CDR1 is GTSNPN and CDR2 SVGIG (reference sequence). Trimming stripped 3 bases from V and 4 bases from J, with 13 bases between. The CDR3 sequence is 14 residues long. The CDR3 protein is CAWSGVGRNQPQHF. DNA for the CDR3: TGTGCCTGGAGCGGGGTGGGGAGAAATCAGCCCCAGCATTTT.

The gene calls are TRBV2 and TRBJ1-1; D perhaps matches TRBD1 (5 bases). The CDR3 runs to 14 residues. Germline V lookup: CDR1 SNHLY, CDR2 FYNNEI. Trimming took off 4 bases at V and 1 base at J, with 10 bases between the two ends. CDR3 region: CASSGSRANTEAFF. The CDR3 nucleotides read TGTGCCAGCAGTGGGAGCAGGGCGAACACTGAAGCTTTCTTT. Combining the CDR3 with reference TRBV2 and TRBJ1-1 gives the whole variable domain EPEVTQTPSHQVTQMGQEVILRCVPISNHLYFYWYRQILGQKVEFLVSFYNNEISEKSEIFDDQFSVERPDGSNFTLKIRSTKLEDSAMYFCASSGSRANTEAFFGQGTRLTVV.

The V gene is TRBV7-9, the J gene TRBJ2-7, with D possibly being TRBD2 (5 bases). CDR3 size: 15 residues. Germline CDR1 SEHNR, CDR2 FQNEAQ (reference sequence). V was clipped by 1 base and J by 5 bases, with 15 bases between them. The CDR3 sequence is CASSLEVGVRNEQYF. The DNA for the CDR3 is TGTGCCAGCAGCTTAGAAGTCGGGGTCCGGAACGAGCAGTACTTC. Full variable domain (missing parts from reference TRBV7-9 and TRBJ2-7): DTGVSQNPRHKITKRGQNVTFRCDPISEHNRLYWYRQTLGQGPEFLTYFQNEAQLEKSRLLSDRFSAERPKGSFSTLEIQRTEQGDSAMYLCASSLEVGVRNEQYFGPGTRLTVT.

The chain combines TRBV19 with TRBJ1-5; the D is unclear. V lost 5 bases to trimming and J lost 0 bases, with 11 bases between them. Germline V CDR1 and CDR2: LNHDA, SQIVND (reference sequence). The CDR3 consists of 15 residues. The CDR3 DNA follows: TGTGCCAGTAGTGCTAACCGGGTTAGCAATCAGCCCCAGCATTTT. Amino acids: CASSANRVSNQPQHF.

The chain recombines TRBV6-5 with TRBJ2-5, with TRBD1 identical over 9 bases. Germline CDR1 MNHEY, CDR2 SVGAGI. There are 13 residues in the CDR3. V trimming: 7 bases; J trimming: 5 bases; junction bases outside the gene matches: 5. The CDR3 DNA follows: TGTGCCAGCACCGGGACAGGGAGGGAGACCCAGTACTTC. It translates to CASTGTGRETQYF.

V and J are TRBV6-5 and TRBJ2-7; tentative D call: TRBD1 (6 bases). Germline V lookup: CDR1 MNHEY, CDR2 SVGAGI. There are 14 residues in the CDR3. V was trimmed by 2 bases and J by 3 bases, leaving 11 bases between them. CDR3 region: CASSYRDNRYEQYF. CDR3 in DNA: TGTGCCAGCAGTTACAGGGACAACCGCTACGAGCAGTACTTC.